The 2 T cell receptor beta chains presented below share a single source sample, sequenced in a study of long-term antiretroviral therapy in people with HIV. It was version v3.0 of the immunoSEQ assay that was run at survey level. The method was immunoSEQ multiplex PCR; TCRdb's version includes in-frame clones alone and lacks a portion of them. Here the sample spans some 14,000 clones, 70% to 80% being singletons. Sequenced material: unsorted PBMCs, taken 1.3 years before starting antiretroviral therapy. The receptors here all came from a man in his forties with HIV.

This chain joins TRBV5-8 and TRBJ2-3, with D uncertain. The CDR3 is made up of 13 amino acids. V lost 4 bases to trimming and J lost 3 bases, with 9 bases between them. The germline V gene encodes CDR1 SGHTS and CDR2 YDEGEE. The CDR3 bases are TGTGCCAGCAGCCTGACTCCAACAGATACGCAGTATTTT. Translation: CASSLTPTDTQYF.

The gene calls are TRBV5-1 and TRBJ2-7; 7 nucleotides match TRBD1. The CDR3 runs to 15 residues. V shed 1 base and J 3 bases; nucleotides not matched to a gene: 7. Looked up from germline, CDR1 is SGHRS and CDR2 is YFSETQ. In DNA form, the CDR3 reads TGCGCCAGCAGCTTGACAGGGGCAGATATCTACGAGCAGTACTTC. Its translation: CASSLTGADIYEQYF.